The 3 T cell receptor beta chains below come from one sample, sequenced in a study of T cell changes during pregnancy in multiple sclerosis. The table came from immunoSEQ multiplex PCR; TCRdb's copy has only in-frame clones and leaves some out. The sample includes some 80,000 clones, approximately 95% of them seen just once. Sequenced here: CD4+ T cells from peripheral blood mononuclear cells, sampled after pregnancy. These receptors all come from a female donor with multiple sclerosis, enrolled in a pregnancy study.

In this sample, this clone turned up once. The genes are TRBV5-8 and TRBJ1-3; TRBD1 agrees at 8 bases. J lost 6 bases, V lost 2 bases, and 4 bases had no gene match. CDR1 is SGHTS and CDR2 is YDEGEE in the germline V gene. CDR3 length: 14 amino acids. CDR3 nucleotides: TGTGCCAGCAGCTTTGGACAGGGAGTAAACACCATATATTTT. Translation: CASSFGQGVNTIYF.

This clone was counted only a few times. This chain connects TRBV16 to TRBJ1-5, with 8 bases identical to TRBD1. The CDR3 sequence is 15 residues long. Germline V gene lookup returns CDR1 KGHSY and CDR2 FQNENV. Trimming removed 4 bases from V and 5 bases from J; junction bases left unmatched: 7. CDR3 amino acids: CASSRSGTGYQPQHF. CDR3 nucleotide sequence: TGTGCCAGCAGCCGATCCGGGACAGGCTATCAGCCCCAGCATTTT.

This chain uses TRBV2 with TRBJ2-5; the match to TRBD1 covers 10 bases. Germline CDR1 and CDR2: SNHLY and FYNNEI. J lost 5 bases, V lost 9 bases, and 9 bases had no gene match. There are 14 residues in the CDR3. The CDR3 bases are TGTGCCAGTTCAGGGGAGACAGGGGGCGAGACCCAGTACTTC. Its translation: CASSGETGGETQYF.